A single sample is the source of the 5 T cell receptor beta chains below, sequenced in a study of technical replicates of blood from a handful of donors. Generated by immunoSEQ multiplex PCR, the TCRdb table keeps only in-frame clones and is missing some. This repertoire shows about 91,000 clones, 85% to 95% found once; its top ten account for under 0.3%. Sequenced material: T cells isolated from PBMCs. These receptors originate from a human donor in good health.

J is TRBJ1-1 and V is TRBV28; TRBD1 is a possible D gene (5 bases). The CDR3 spans 15 residues. Germline V gives CDR1 MDHEN, CDR2 SYDVKM. The V and J ends lost 2 bases and 2 bases respectively, with 12 bases between them. CDR3 sequence (DNA): TGTGCCAGCAGTTTAGATGGGGCCCTCAACACTGAAGCTTTCTTT. Amino acids: CASSLDGALNTEAFF.

The gene calls are TRBV25-1 and TRBJ2-2, with D unresolved. Germline CDR1 and CDR2: MGHDK and SYGVNS. This CDR3 region has 11 residues. Trimming left V 6 bases short and J 7 bases short, with 6 bases between. This CDR3 is CASRLNGELFF. The DNA of the CDR3 is TGTGCCAGCAGATTAAACGGGGAGCTGTTTTTT.

This clone was recorded only once. The chain joins TRBV9 to TRBJ1-1; D perhaps matches TRBD1 (5 bases). This CDR3 contains 13 residues. Germline V gene sequence: CDR1 SGDLS, CDR2 YYNGEE. V was pared by 3 bases and J by 5 bases, with 11 bases between. The CDR3 DNA reads as TGTGCCAGCAGCGCGCAGGGTTGGACTGAAGCTTTCTTT. This codes for CASSAQGWTEAFF.

The chain uses TRBV27 and TRBJ1-6; no clear D gene. Germline lookup yields CDR1 MNHEY and CDR2 SMNVEV (reference sequence). Trimming took 2 bases from V and 7 from J, leaving 15 bases between them. CDR3 length: 16 amino acids. The CDR3 region is CASSLGTREGNSPLHF. CDR3 DNA sequence: TGTGCCAGCAGTTTAGGTACGAGGGAGGGCAATTCACCCCTCCACTTT.

V gene TRBV28 combines with J gene TRBJ2-1; D might be TRBD1 (6 bases). Germline-derived CDR1 and CDR2 are MDHEN and SYDVKM. There are 15 residues in the CDR3. V shed 2 bases and J shed 5 bases, with 13 bases lying between them. CDR3 sequence (DNA): TGTGCCAGCAGTTTAGAAGGGACAAGGGACAATGAGCAGTTCTTC. As protein: CASSLEGTRDNEQFF.